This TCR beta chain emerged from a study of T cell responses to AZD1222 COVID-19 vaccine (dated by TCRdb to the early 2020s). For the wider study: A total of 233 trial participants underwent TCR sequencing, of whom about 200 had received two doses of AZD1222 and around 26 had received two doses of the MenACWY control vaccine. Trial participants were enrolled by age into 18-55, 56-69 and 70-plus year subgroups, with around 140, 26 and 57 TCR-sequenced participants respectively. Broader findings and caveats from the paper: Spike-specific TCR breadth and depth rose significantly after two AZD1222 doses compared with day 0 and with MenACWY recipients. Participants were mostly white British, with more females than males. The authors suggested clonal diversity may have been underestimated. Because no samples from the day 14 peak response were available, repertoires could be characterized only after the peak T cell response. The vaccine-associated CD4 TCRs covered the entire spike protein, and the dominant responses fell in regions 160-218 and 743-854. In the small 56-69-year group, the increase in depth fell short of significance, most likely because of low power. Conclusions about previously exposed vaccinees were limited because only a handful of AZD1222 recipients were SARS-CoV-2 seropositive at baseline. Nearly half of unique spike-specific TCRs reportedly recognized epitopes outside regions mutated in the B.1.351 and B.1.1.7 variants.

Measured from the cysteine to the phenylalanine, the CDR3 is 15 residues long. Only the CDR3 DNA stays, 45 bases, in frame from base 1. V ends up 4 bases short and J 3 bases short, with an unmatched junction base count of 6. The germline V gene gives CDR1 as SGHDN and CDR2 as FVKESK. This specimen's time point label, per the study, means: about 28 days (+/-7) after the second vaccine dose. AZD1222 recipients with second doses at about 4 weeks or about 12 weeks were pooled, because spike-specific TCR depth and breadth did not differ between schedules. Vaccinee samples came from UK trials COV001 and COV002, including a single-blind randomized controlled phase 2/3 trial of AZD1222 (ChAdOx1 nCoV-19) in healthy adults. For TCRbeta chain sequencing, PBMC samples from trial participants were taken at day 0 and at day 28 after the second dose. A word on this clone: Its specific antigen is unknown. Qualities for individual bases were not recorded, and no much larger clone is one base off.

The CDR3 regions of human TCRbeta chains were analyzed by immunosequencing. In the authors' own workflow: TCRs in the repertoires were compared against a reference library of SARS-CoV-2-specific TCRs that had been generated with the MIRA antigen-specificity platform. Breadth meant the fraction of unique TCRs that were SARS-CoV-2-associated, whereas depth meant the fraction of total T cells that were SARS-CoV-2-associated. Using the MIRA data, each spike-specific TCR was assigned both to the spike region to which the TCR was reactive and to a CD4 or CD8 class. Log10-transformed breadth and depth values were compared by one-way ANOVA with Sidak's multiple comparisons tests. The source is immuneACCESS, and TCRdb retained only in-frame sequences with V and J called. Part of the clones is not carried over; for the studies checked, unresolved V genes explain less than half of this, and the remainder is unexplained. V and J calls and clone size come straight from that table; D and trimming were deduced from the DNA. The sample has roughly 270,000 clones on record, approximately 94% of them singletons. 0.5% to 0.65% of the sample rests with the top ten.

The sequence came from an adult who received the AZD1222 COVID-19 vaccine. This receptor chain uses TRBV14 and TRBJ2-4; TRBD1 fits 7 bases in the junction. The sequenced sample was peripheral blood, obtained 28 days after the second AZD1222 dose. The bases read TGTGCCAGCAGCCCCCTCGGGACAGACAAAAACATTCAGTACTTC. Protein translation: CASSPLGTDKNIQYF.